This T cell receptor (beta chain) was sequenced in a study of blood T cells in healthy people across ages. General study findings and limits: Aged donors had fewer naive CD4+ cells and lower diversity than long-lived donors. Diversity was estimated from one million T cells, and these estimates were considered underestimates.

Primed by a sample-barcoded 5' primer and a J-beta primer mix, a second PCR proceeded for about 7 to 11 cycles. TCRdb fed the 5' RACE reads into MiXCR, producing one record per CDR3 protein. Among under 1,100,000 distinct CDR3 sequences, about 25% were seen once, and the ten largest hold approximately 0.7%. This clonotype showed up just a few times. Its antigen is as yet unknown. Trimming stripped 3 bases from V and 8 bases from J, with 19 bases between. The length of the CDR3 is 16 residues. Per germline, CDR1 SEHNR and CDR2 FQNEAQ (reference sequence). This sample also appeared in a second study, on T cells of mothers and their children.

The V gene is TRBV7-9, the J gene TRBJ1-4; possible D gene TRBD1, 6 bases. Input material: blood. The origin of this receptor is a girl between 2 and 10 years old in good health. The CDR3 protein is CASSFPRRGVDEKLFF. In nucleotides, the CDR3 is TGTGCCAGCAGCTTTCCACGGAGGGGGGTGGACGAAAAACTGTTTTTT. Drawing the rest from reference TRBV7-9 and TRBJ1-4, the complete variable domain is DTGVSQNPRHKITKRGQNVTFRCDPISEHNRLYWYRQTLGQGPEFLTYFQNEAQLEKSRLLSDRFSAERPKGSFSTLEIQRTEQGDSAMYLCASSFPRRGVDEKLFFGSGTQLSVL.